One sample yielded the 30 T cell receptor beta chains listed below, sequenced in a study of T cells after yellow fever vaccination. TCRdb processed the 5' RACE reads anew with MiXCR; each CDR3 protein has one entry. This sample has a few hundred thousand distinct CDR3 sequences; 17% occur once, and the top ten carry roughly 17%. Sample: PBMCs, taken 4 to 6 days after the first yellow fever vaccination. All receptors derive from a man between 18 and 35 years old who received the YFV17D yellow fever vaccine.

The chain employs TRBV6-4 and TRBJ2-3, with 10 bases lining up with TRBD2. Germline assignment: CDR1 MRHNA and CDR2 SNTAGT. After removal of 4 bases from V and 5 bases from J, the junction contained 6 bases not matched to a gene. The CDR3 is 15 residues long. The CDR3 DNA reads TGTGCCAGCAGTGTGGCTAGCGGGGGTATAGATACGCAGTATTTT. As protein: CASSVASGGIDTQYF.

This clonotype was counted a few times. V usage is TRBV6-2 or TRBV6-3 and J usage is TRBJ1-1; no clear D gene. Trimming pared 6 bases from V and 1 base from J, leaving 15 bases between. The germline gives CDR1 MNHEY, CDR2 SVGEGT. The CDR3 sequence is 15 residues long. In nucleotides, the CDR3 is TGTGCCAGCAGATTATACACACCTACGAACACTGAAGCTTTCTTT. It encodes CASRLYTPTNTEAFF.

In its sample, this clonotype was seen many times. The V call is TRBV7-9, the J call TRBJ2-2, with 7 bases identical to TRBD1. CDR1 and CDR2 (germline): SEHNR, FQNEAQ (reference sequence). Trimming removed 6 bases from V and 3 bases from J; junction bases left unmatched: 4. The CDR3 contains 14 residues. The CDR3 sequence: CASSYDRDTGELFF. CDR3 coding DNA: TGTGCCAGCAGTTACGACAGGGACACCGGGGAGCTGTTTTTT.

The sample holds many counts of this clonotype. The CDR3: CASSLWSGEQFF. CDR3 DNA: TGTGCCAGCAGTTTATGGAGCGGGGAGCAGTTCTTC. The V and J genes are TRBV12-3 or TRBV12-4 and TRBJ2-1; tentative D call: TRBD2 (6 bases). This CDR3 is built from 12 residues. V lost 2 bases and J 10 bases, leaving 9 bases between the germline ends.

The chain is built from TRBV27 and TRBJ1-1; D gene ambiguous. The CDR3 runs 14 residues. V dropped 2 bases and J dropped 4 bases, with 11 bases sitting between them. Germline CDR1 MNHEY, CDR2 SMNVEV (reference sequence). The CDR3 nucleotides are TGTGCCAGCAGTTTAAACAGTAAGGGCACTGAAGCTTTCTTT. Protein: CASSLNSKGTEAFF.

In its sample, this clonotype was seen many times. The chain is built from TRBV5-1 and TRBJ2-1; 10 bases are shared with TRBD2. Germline V CDR1 and CDR2: SGHRS, YFSETQ. CDR3 size: 16 residues. J gave up 9 bases and V 0 bases, and 9 bases lay outside the gene matches. The CDR3: CASSLGLAGEIGEQFF. The CDR3 region has the DNA TGCGCCAGCAGCTTGGGGCTAGCGGGGGAAATTGGTGAGCAGTTCTTC.

There are a few counts of this clonotype. This sequence joins TRBV7-2 and TRBJ2-7; possibly TRBD2 for D (5 bases). V shed 5 bases and J shed 2 bases, with 7 bases lying between them. This CDR3 spans 12 amino acids. Germline loops: CDR1 SGHTA, CDR2 FQGNSA. The DNA of the CDR3 is TGTGCCAGCAGCAGGACTGCCTACGAGCAGTACTTC. Protein sequence: CASSRTAYEQYF.

This chain connects TRBV14 to TRBJ1-6; the D is unclear. Germline values: CDR1 SGHDN, CDR2 FVKESK. The CDR3 sequence is 13 residues long. Trimming removed 4 bases at V and 13 bases at J, with 14 bases between. The CDR3, as DNA: TGTGCCAGCAGCCGAACTCTCCCGGATCCCCTCCACTTT. Its protein is CASSRTLPDPLHF.

Only a few counts were recorded for this clonotype. J is TRBJ2-7 and V is TRBV21-1. TRBV21-1 is a recognized pseudogene. The CDR3 length is 10 residues. CDR3 in amino acids: CASSNYEQYV. The CDR3 DNA reads TGTGCCAGCAGCAACTACGAGCAGTACGTC.

This clonotype was detected a few times. The chain uses TRBV29-1 and TRBJ2-2, with 11 nucleotides matching TRBD2. V lost 6 bases and J lost 9; bases outside the gene matches: 6. Germline values: CDR1 SQVTM, CDR2 ANQGSEA. The CDR3 is 13 residues long. CDR3 coding DNA: TGCAGCGTGTATAGCGGGGGGGCCCGGGAGCTGTTTTTT. This sequence encodes CSVYSGGARELFF.

J is TRBJ2-7 and V is TRBV7-9; a possible D gene is TRBD2 (6 bases). Between the trimmed V and J ends, which lost 0 bases and 4 bases, there was a span of 10 bases. The germline gives CDR1 SEHNR, CDR2 FQNEAQ (reference sequence). The CDR3 has 14 amino acids. The DNA of the CDR3 is TGTGCCAGCAGCTTAGCTGCGGGGCCTTACGAGCAGTACTTC. It translates to CASSLAAGPYEQYF.

The V gene is TRBV6-5, the J gene TRBJ2-1; a possible D gene is TRBD2 (5 bases). Germline V gives CDR1 MNHEY, CDR2 SVGAGI. V was clipped by 2 bases and J by 6 bases, with 14 bases between them. This CDR3 contains 15 residues. CDR3 coding DNA: TGTGCCAGCAGTTACCGAGGACTCGCGCTCAATGAGCAGTTCTTC. The encoded protein is CASSYRGLALNEQFF.

This clonotype was observed a handful of times. V is TRBV28 and J is TRBJ2-7; 9 positions agree with TRBD1. The CDR3 sequence is 11 residues long. Germline loops: CDR1 MDHEN, CDR2 SYDVKM. V shed 10 bases, J shed 4 bases, and the junction held 2 bases outside the gene matches. CDR3 nucleotides: TGTGCCATCGGACAGGGGTACGAGCAGTACGTC. Its protein is CAIGQGYEQYV.

V is TRBV10-1 and J is TRBJ2-1; D may be TRBD2 (6 bases). V dropped 0 bases and J dropped 7 bases, with 10 bases sitting between them. The CDR3 contains 14 residues. CDR1 WNHNN and CDR2 SYGVQD come from the germline V gene (reference sequence). The CDR3 bases are TGCGCCAGCAGTGAGTCTGGTGCGGGGAATGAGCAGTTCTTC. Amino acids: CASSESGAGNEQFF.

The table lists this clonotype with many counts. This sequence joins TRBV6-1 and TRBJ1-5; possible D gene TRBD1, 6 bases. With 5 bases removed from V and 7 bases from J, the gap between germline ends came to 15 bases. CDR3 length equals 14 residues. Germline V gene lookup returns CDR1 MNHNS and CDR2 SASEGT. The DNA for the CDR3 is TGTGCCAGCAGTCCTACAGGGCCAGGACAGCCCCAGCATTTT. Encoded protein: CASSPTGPGQPQHF.

The chain links TRBV4-1 to TRBJ1-5, with TRBD1 as a possible D gene (6 bases). Trimming removed 3 bases at V and 7 bases at J, with 16 bases between. The V gene's germline CDR1 is MGHRA and CDR2 YSYEKL. The CDR3 contains 15 residues. As DNA, the CDR3 is TGCGCCAGCAGCCATGATACAGGGACGGGCCAGCCCCAGCATTTT. Its protein product is CASSHDTGTGQPQHF.

This clonotype was seen more than once but under ten times. The chain uses TRBV4-3 and TRBJ2-3; perhaps TRBD2 as D (6 bases). Trimming took off 1 base at V and 4 bases at J, with 9 bases between the two ends. The CDR3 is 14 amino acids. Germline CDR1 and CDR2: LGHNA and YSLEER. In DNA form, the CDR3 reads TGCGCCAGCAGCCAAGTGGGACTGTCAGATACGCAGTATTTT. It yields the protein CASSQVGLSDTQYF.

This chain uses TRBV9 with TRBJ2-5; D call uncertain. The length of the CDR3 is 16 residues. Trimming shortened V by 3 bases and J by 4 bases, and 19 bases separated the two germline ends. From germline, CDR1 is SGDLS and CDR2 YYNGEE. Here the CDR3 DNA reads TGTGCCAGCAGCGCTCCCGGGCCGAAGTACCGAGAGACCCAGTACTTC. This encodes CASSAPGPKYRETQYF.

The chain carries TRBV25-1 and TRBJ1-1, with D possibly matching TRBD1 (6 bases). Per germline, CDR1 MGHDK and CDR2 SYGVNS. V was cut by 0 bases and J by 2 bases, with 13 bases left in between. CDR3 length equals 16 residues. The CDR3 is CASSEYLGTSNTEAFF. CDR3 DNA: TGTGCCAGCAGTGAATATCTCGGGACATCTAACACTGAAGCTTTCTTT.

This chain joins TRBV18 and TRBJ1-4; D is uncertain. Per the germline V gene, CDR1 is KGHSH and CDR2 is LQKENI. The length of the CDR3 is 17 residues. Trimming pared 5 bases from V and 5 bases from J, leaving 21 bases between. CDR3 amino acids: CASSSLQVQNANEKLFF. CDR3 sequence (DNA): TGTGCCAGCTCATCCCTGCAGGTCCAAAACGCCAATGAAAAACTGTTTTTT. Together with reference TRBV18 and TRBJ1-4, the CDR3 gives the full variable domain: NAGVMQNPRHLVRRRGQEARLRCSPMKGHSHVYWYRQLPEEGLKFMVYLQKENIIDESGMPKERFSAEFPKEGPSILRIQQVVRGDSAAYFCASSSLQVQNANEKLFFGSGTQLSVL.

The sample holds a few counts of this clonotype. The gene calls are TRBV25-1 and TRBJ2-3; the D gene is possibly TRBD2 (6 bases). The CDR3 is 12 amino acids. Germline CDR1 reads MGHDK; CDR2 reads SYGVNS. With 5 bases removed from V and 14 bases from J, the gap between germline ends came to 17 bases. The CDR3 nucleotides are TGTGCCAGCAGTCCCGGGACTCAGCCAAGGTATTTT. Translated, it gives CASSPGTQPRYF.

This rearrangement joins TRBV10-2 to TRBJ2-6; no definite D call. CDR1 is WSHSY, CDR2 SAAADI, per germline. The CDR3 covers 15 residues. Trimming shortened V by 8 bases and J by 0 bases, and 11 bases separated the two germline ends. The CDR3 sequence: CASEPHYSGANVLTF. The CDR3 DNA reads TGCGCCAGCGAACCCCACTACTCTGGGGCCAACGTCCTGACTTTC.

The chain joins TRBV12-3 or TRBV12-4 to TRBJ2-1; D is uncertain. The V and J ends lost 10 bases and 0 bases respectively, with 10 bases between them. The CDR3 totals 13 residues. The CDR3 is CAIRFSSYNEQFF. The CDR3 DNA is TGTGCCATCCGATTCAGCTCCTACAATGAGCAGTTCTTC.

The chain is built from TRBV6-5 and TRBJ1-6; a weak D match, TRBD1 (6 bases). Germline-derived CDR1 and CDR2 are MNHEY and SVGAGI. This CDR3 comprises 17 residues. Trimming took off 2 bases at V and 3 bases at J, with 14 bases between the two ends. The CDR3 nucleotides are TGTGCCAGCAGTTACCAAGGGGGTTGGAGCTATAATTCACCCCTCCACTTT. Translated: CASSYQGGWSYNSPLHF.

J is TRBJ2-5 and V is TRBV6-2 or TRBV6-3, with 9 bases lining up with TRBD1. From germline, CDR1 is MNHEY and CDR2 SVGEGT. The junction had 4 bases not matched to a gene; V was cut back by 7 bases and J by 1 base. CDR3 length: 14 residues. This CDR3 reads CASTPDRGQETQYF. The CDR3 nucleotides read TGTGCCAGCACTCCGGACAGGGGCCAAGAGACCCAGTACTTC.

The chain carries TRBV5-1 and TRBJ1-1, with D possibly matching TRBD1 (5 bases). Germline lookup yields CDR1 SGHRS and CDR2 YFSETQ. The CDR3 contains 17 residues. Deletions cut 0 bases from V and 5 bases from J, with 20 bases between. CDR3 in amino acids: CASSLARQTSVGTEAFF. The CDR3 coding sequence is TGCGCCAGCAGCTTGGCCAGACAGACTAGTGTAGGGACTGAAGCTTTCTTT.

This chain links TRBV9 with TRBJ2-1; perhaps TRBD2 as D (5 bases). The CDR3 loop spans 16 amino acids. Per the germline V gene, CDR1 is SGDLS and CDR2 is YYNGEE. Trimming took off 0 bases at V and 0 bases at J, with 10 bases between the two ends. The CDR3 loop reads CASSVGRGSSYNEQFF. CDR3 nucleotides: TGTGCCAGCAGCGTAGGACGGGGTAGCTCCTACAATGAGCAGTTCTTC.

J is TRBJ2-1 and V is TRBV7-6; perhaps TRBD2 as D (7 bases). The CDR3 runs to 16 residues. The ends were cut back, 3 bases at V and 7 bases at J, with 19 bases in the middle. The germline V gene has CDR1 SGHVS and CDR2 FNYEAQ. The chain's CDR3 is CASSFLPGGRGNEQFF. As DNA, the CDR3 is TGTGCCAGCAGCTTTCTACCTGGGGGGAGGGGGAATGAGCAGTTCTTC.

This clonotype was counted at least ten times. The chain is built from TRBV7-9 and TRBJ2-2; either TRBD1 or TRBD2 may supply D (5 bases each). CDR1 is SEHNR, CDR2 FQNEAQ, per germline (reference sequence). The V and J ends lost 6 bases and 3 bases respectively, with 17 bases between them. The CDR3 spans 16 residues. The CDR3: CASRAPRRGDTGELFF. The CDR3 DNA sequence: TGTGCCAGCAGGGCTCCGAGGAGAGGGGACACCGGGGAGCTGTTTTTT.

This clonotype showed up many times. The chain joins TRBV15 to TRBJ2-7; 8 nucleotides match TRBD1. The V and J ends lost 9 bases and 5 bases, in that order; junction bases with no gene match: 9. The CDR3 is made up of 13 amino acids. Germline V CDR1 and CDR2: LNHNV, YYDKDF (reference sequence). The CDR3 nucleotides are TGTGCCACGGTGGACAGGGAGGAAGACGAGCAGTACTTC. Translation gives CATVDREEDEQYF.